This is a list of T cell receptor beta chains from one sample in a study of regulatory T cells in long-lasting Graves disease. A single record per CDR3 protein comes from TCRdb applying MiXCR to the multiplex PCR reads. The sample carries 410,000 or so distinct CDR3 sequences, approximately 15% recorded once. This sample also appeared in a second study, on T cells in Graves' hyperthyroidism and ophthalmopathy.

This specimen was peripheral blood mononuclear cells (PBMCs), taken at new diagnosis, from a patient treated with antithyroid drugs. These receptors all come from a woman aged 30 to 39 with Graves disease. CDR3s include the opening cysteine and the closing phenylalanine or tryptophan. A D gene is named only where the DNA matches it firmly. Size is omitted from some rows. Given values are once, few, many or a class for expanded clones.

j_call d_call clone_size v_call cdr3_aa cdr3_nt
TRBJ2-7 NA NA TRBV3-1 CATQWNEQYF TGTGCCACCCAATGGAACGAGCAGTACTTC
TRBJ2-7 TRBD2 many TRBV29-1 CSALVGSGSYEQYF TGCAGCGCCCTCGTGGGTAGCGGGAGCTACGAGCAGTACTTC
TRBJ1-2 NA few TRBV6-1 CASTMARGAFDGYTF TGTGCCAGCACTATGGCTCGGGGGGCATTCGATGGCTACACCTTC
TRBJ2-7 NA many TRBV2 CASSEIAREPSYEQYF TGTGCCAGCAGTGAAATCGCCCGCGAACCCTCCTACGAGCAGTACTTC
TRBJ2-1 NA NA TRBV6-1 CASSQGGAPYNEQFF TGTGCCAGCAGCCAGGGGGGGGCGCCCTACAATGAGCAGTTCTTC
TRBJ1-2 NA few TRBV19 CASSISGHLLANYGYTF TGTGCCAGTAGTATCTCGGGACACTTGTTAGCTAACTATGGCTACACCTTC
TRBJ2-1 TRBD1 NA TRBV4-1 CASSLPDPGQGKFF TGCGCCAGCAGCCTCCCCGACCCGGGACAGGGGAAGTTCTTC
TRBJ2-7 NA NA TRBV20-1 CSANGAAFYEQYF TGCAGTGCCAATGGGGCCGCCTTCTACGAGCAGTACTTC
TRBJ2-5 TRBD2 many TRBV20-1 CSGSGLAGVGETQYF TGCAGTGGGTCCGGATTAGCGGGGGTGGGTGAGACCCAGTACTTC
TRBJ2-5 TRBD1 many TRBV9 CASSLTGDQETQYF TGTGCCAGCAGCTTGACAGGGGACCAAGAGACCCAGTACTTC
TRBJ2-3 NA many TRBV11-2 CASSFSPGADTQYF TGTGCCAGCAGCTTCTCTCCGGGTGCCGATACGCAGTATTTT
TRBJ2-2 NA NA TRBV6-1 CASGTEELFF TGTGCCAGCGGGACCGAGGAGCTGTTTTTT
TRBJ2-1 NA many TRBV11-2 CASSFIRGRGSNEQFF TGTGCCAGCAGCTTCATACGGGGCAGGGGTAGCAATGAGCAGTTCTTC
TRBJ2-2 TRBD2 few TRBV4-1 CASSQHTSGRISGELFF TGCGCCAGCAGCCAGCATACTAGCGGGAGAATCTCCGGGGAGCTGTTTTTT
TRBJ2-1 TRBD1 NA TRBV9 CASSPGQAYNEQFF TGTGCCAGCAGCCCAGGACAGGCCTACAATGAGCAGTTCTTC
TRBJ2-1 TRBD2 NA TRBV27 CASSLWGGRPYNEQFF TGTGCCAGCAGTTTATGGGGCGGGAGGCCCTACAATGAGCAGTTCTTC
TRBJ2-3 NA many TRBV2 CASSYGGGLAQYF TGTGCCAGCAGTTACGGGGGTGGCCTTGCGCAGTATTTT
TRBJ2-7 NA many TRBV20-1 CSARTGGRYEQYF TGCAGTGCCCGGACTGGGGGGCGCTACGAGCAGTACTTC
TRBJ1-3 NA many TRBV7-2 CASSFGLGPSGNTIYF TGTGCCAGCAGCTTCGGTTTAGGTCCCTCTGGAAACACCATATATTTT
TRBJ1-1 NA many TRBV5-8 CASRARVNTEAFF TGTGCCAGCAGAGCCAGGGTGAACACTGAAGCTTTCTTT
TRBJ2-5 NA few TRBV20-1 CSARFRDGQETQYF TGCAGTGCTAGATTTAGGGACGGTCAAGAGACCCAGTACTTC
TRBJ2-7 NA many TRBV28 CASSYRLRDPNSYEQYF TGTGCCAGCAGTTACCGACTCCGGGATCCCAACTCCTACGAGCAGTACTTC
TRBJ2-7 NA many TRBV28 CASSFPFMTSLEQYF TGTGCCAGCAGTTTTCCCTTTATGACAAGCCTAGAGCAGTACTTC
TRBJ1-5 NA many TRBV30 CAWRANSNQPQHF TGTGCCTGGAGAGCTAATAGCAATCAGCCCCAGCATTTT
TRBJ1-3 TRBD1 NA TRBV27 CASSLSWDSRNTIYF TGTGCCAGCAGTTTATCGTGGGACAGCCGGAACACCATATATTTT
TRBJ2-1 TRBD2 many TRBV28 CASSSLSGYNEQFF TGTGCCAGCAGTTCCCTTAGCGGGTACAATGAGCAGTTCTTC
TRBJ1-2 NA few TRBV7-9 CASSLGGGGRDYGYTF TGTGCCAGCAGTCTTGGAGGGGGAGGGCGAGACTATGGCTACACCTTC
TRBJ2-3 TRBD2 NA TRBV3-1 CASKLAGMGDTQYF TGTGCCAGCAAACTAGCGGGGATGGGTGATACGCAGTATTTT
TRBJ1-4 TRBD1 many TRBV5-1 CASSSGQPFEKLFF TGCGCCAGCAGCTCGGGACAGCCATTTGAAAAACTGTTTTTT
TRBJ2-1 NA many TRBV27 CASSFLGDEQFF TGTGCCAGCAGTTTCCTCGGAGATGAGCAGTTCTTC
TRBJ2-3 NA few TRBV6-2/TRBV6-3 CASSSNLDTQYF TGTGCCAGCAGTTCCAATTTAGATACGCAGTATTTT
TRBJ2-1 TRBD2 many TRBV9 CASSAGGLAGGEQFF TGTGCCAGCAGCGCAGGGGGACTAGCGGGAGGTGAGCAGTTCTTC
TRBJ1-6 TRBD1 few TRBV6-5 CASSYSPGTGGNSPLHF TGTGCCAGCAGTTACTCACCTGGGACAGGGGGAAATTCACCCCTCCACTTT
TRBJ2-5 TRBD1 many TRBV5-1 CASSWGIDGATGAETQYF TGCGCCAGCAGCTGGGGGATCGACGGGGCCACAGGGGCGGAGACCCAGTACTTC
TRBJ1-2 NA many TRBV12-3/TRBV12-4 CASRPSGGNYGYTF TGTGCCAGCAGACCCTCGGGGGGAAACTATGGCTACACCTTC
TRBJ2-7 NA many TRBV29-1 CSATPGSPSEQYF TGCAGCGCCACTCCGGGCTCCCCCTCGGAGCAGTACTTC
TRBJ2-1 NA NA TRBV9 CASNPGKAGRYNEQFF TGTGCCAGCAACCCTGGGAAGGCAGGGAGGTACAATGAGCAGTTCTTC
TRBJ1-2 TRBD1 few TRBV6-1 CASRSFGTGTRRNYGYTF TGTGCCAGCAGATCGTTTGGGACAGGGACCAGGCGTAACTATGGCTACACCTTC
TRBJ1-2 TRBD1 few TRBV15 CASGWDRGSYGYTF TGTGCCAGTGGTTGGGACAGGGGCTCCTATGGCTACACCTTC
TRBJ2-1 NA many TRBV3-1 CASSQEGGRGGEQFF TGTGCCAGCAGCCAAGAGGGGGGGCGAGGAGGTGAGCAGTTCTTC
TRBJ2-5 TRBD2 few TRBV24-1 CATSEIQTSGKETQYF TGTGCCACCAGTGAAATCCAGACTAGCGGGAAGGAGACCCAGTACTTC
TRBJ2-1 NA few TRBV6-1 CASSDPSLGVSQFF TGTGCCAGCAGTGACCCTTCCTTGGGCGTGTCTCAGTTCTTC
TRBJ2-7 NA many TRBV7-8 CASSLVARSSYEQYF TGTGCCAGCAGCTTAGTGGCCCGGTCGTCCTACGAGCAGTACTTC
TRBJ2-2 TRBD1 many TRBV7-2 CASRPWTGQNTGELFF TGTGCCAGCAGACCCTGGACAGGACAGAACACCGGGGAGCTGTTTTTT
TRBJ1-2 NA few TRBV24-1 CATSDPPRGGYTF TGTGCCACCAGTGATCCCCCACGAGGCGGCTACACCTTC
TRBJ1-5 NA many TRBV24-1 CATSEARGNAQPQHF TGTGCCACCAGTGAAGCAAGAGGGAATGCACAGCCCCAGCATTTT
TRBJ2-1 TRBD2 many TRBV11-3 CASSLGVGGPNEQFF TGTGCCAGCAGCTTAGGGGTGGGAGGGCCCAATGAGCAGTTCTTC
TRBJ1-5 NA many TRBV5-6 CASSRGGRYSNQPQHF TGTGCCAGCAGTCGAGGAGGAAGGTATAGCAATCAGCCCCAGCATTTT
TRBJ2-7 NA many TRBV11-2 CASRPVQGSYEQYF TGTGCCAGCAGACCCGTACAGGGATCCTACGAGCAGTACTTC
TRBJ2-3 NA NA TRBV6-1 CASSIGGTDTQYF TGTGCCAGCAGTATTGGGGGCACAGATACGCAGTATTTT
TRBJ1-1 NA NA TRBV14 CASSQETSNTEAFF TGTGCCAGCAGCCAAGAGACATCGAACACTGAAGCTTTCTTT
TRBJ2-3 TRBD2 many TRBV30 CAWSGGLAGRTDTQYF TGTGCCTGGAGTGGGGGACTAGCGGGACGCACAGATACGCAGTATTTT
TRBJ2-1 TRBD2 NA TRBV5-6 CASSPSGRAGEQFF TGTGCCAGCAGCCCTAGCGGGAGGGCCGGTGAGCAGTTCTTC
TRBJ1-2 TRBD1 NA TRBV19 CASRADRGPPYGYTF TGTGCCAGTAGAGCCGACAGGGGGCCCCCCTATGGCTACACCTTC
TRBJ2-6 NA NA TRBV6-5 CASSYLVGVNLSGANVLTF TGTGCCAGCAGTTACTTAGTGGGGGTGAACCTCTCTGGGGCCAACGTCCTGACTTTC
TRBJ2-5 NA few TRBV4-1 CASSQVGMGETQYF TGCGCCAGCAGCCAAGTGGGTATGGGCGAGACCCAGTACTTC